The present entry profiles one T cell receptor (beta chain) with its context. No antigen is known for it. The V gene lost 1 base and the J gene lost 4 bases, with 7 bases spanning the gap. Germline values: CDR1 LGHNA, CDR2 YSLEER. The CDR3 has 13 residues. These data are taken from a study of lymphopenia after photon versus proton radiotherapy. Overall study results and limits: Photon-treated patients lost naive T cells and TCR diversity; proton-treated stayed stable. Only patients who died were analyzed for survival; proton advantage is unproven. Post-nadir diversity loss with photons came from oligoclonal expansion, particularly CD8+ Temra cells.

Only in-frame clones appear in the TCRdb table, and some are missing; sequencing was by immunoSEQ multiplex PCR. The data hold about 39,000 clones, with roughly 92% observed a single time. The chain couples TRBV4-3 to TRBJ1-1; D is ambiguous. The sample consisted of peripheral blood, taken from a patient treated with photon-based radiotherapy. The source is a man aged 55 to 69 with cholangiocarcinoma. CDR3 sequence (DNA): TGCGCCAGCAGCCAAGCCGGATCCACTGAAGCTTTCTTT. Translation: CASSQAGSTEAFF.